One sample yielded the 32 T cell receptor beta chains listed below, sequenced in a study of glioma-infiltrating T cells. The iRepertoire nested amplicon-rescue multiplex PCR amplified TCR alpha and beta CDR3s from RNA. TCRdb ran MiXCR on the multiplex PCR reads and lists one entry per CDR3 protein. The sample shows over 120,000 distinct CDR3 sequences, about two fifths of them seen only once. Sequenced material: glioma tissue, nonneoplastic brain tissue, or PBMCs (not recorded which). The receptors originated from a human donor with low-grade glioma or glioblastoma, undergoing nonglioma brain surgery, or in good health (not recorded which).

This clonotype was detected a few times. V and J are TRBV7-6 and TRBJ1-1; TRBD1 is a possible D gene (5 bases). V shed 4 bases and J shed 1 base, with 13 bases lying between them. The CDR3 loop spans 15 amino acids. Germline V CDR1 and CDR2: SGHVS, FNYEAQ. Written as DNA, the CDR3 is TGTGCCAGCAGCTGGGCAACCACAGGGAACACTGAAGCTTTCTTT. Translation gives CASSWATTGNTEAFF.

The chain recombines TRBV7-9 with TRBJ2-7; D remains ambiguous. V shed 5 bases and J shed 2 bases, with 7 bases lying between them. CDR1 and CDR2 from the germline V gene are SEHNR and FQNEAQ (reference sequence). The CDR3 has 12 amino acids. CDR3 nucleotide sequence: TGTGCCAGCAGCCCCGACCCCTACGAGCAGTACTTC. Translating it yields CASSPDPYEQYF.

This clonotype has more than one count but fewer than ten. The rearrangement links TRBV6-1 to TRBJ2-7; 8 bases agree with TRBD1. The CDR3 extends over 15 amino acids. CDR1 and CDR2 from the germline V gene are MNHNS and SASEGT. V gave up 6 bases and J gave up 0 bases; unmatched junction bases: 7. The CDR3 protein is CASREDRVYSYEQYF. CDR3 in DNA: TGTGCCAGCAGAGAGGACAGGGTGTACTCCTACGAGCAGTACTTC.

Comment on this clonotype: One end of the junction is discordant with germline, which a read error may explain. The rearrangement links TRBV6-2 or TRBV6-3 to TRBJ2-7; D remains unclear. Looked up from germline, CDR1 is MNHEY and CDR2 is SVGEGT. The CDR3 runs 14 residues. The CDR3 loop reads CTSSYRQDDYEQYF. DNA of the CDR3: TGTACCAGCAGTTACAGACAAGACGACTACGAGCAGTACTTC.

This clonotype was recorded only once. This rearrangement joins TRBV6-6 to TRBJ2-7; maybe TRBD2 (6 bases). V lost 0 bases and J 0 bases, leaving 15 bases between the germline ends. The CDR3 covers 17 residues. Germline V CDR1 and CDR2: MNHNY, SVGAGI (reference sequence). The CDR3, as DNA: TGTGCCAGCAGTTACTCGTCCTCTAGCGTGAGCTCCTACGAGCAGTACTTC. It encodes CASSYSSSSVSSYEQYF.

Of note for this clonotype: This CDR3 is missing its conserved last phenylalanine or tryptophan, likely due to a read error. The chain carries TRBV20-1 and TRBJ2-1; 11 bases align to TRBD2. V shed 3 bases and J 5 bases; nucleotides not matched to a gene: 6. This CDR3 contains 15 residues. CDR1 is DFQATT, CDR2 SNEGSKA, per germline (reference sequence). As DNA, the CDR3 is TGCAGTGCTAGTCTAGCGGGGGGTAACCACAATGAGCAGTTCATC. Its translation is CSASLAGGNHNEQFI.

The chain joins TRBV11-2 to TRBJ2-7; 8 nucleotides agree with TRBD1. Germline lookup yields CDR1 SGHAT and CDR2 FQNNGV. J lost 3 bases, V lost 5 bases, and 12 bases had no gene match. This CDR3 spans 16 amino acids. DNA of the CDR3: TGTGCCAGCAGCCCCCACCCGGGACAGGCCTTCTACGAGCAGTACTTC. Amino acid sequence: CASSPHPGQAFYEQYF.

The gene calls are TRBV24-1 and TRBJ2-5, with 7 bases identical to TRBD1. Germline loops: CDR1 KGHDR, CDR2 SFDVKD. The CDR3 length is 15 residues. V was clipped by 3 bases and J by 10 bases; unmatched bases: 13. DNA for the CDR3: TGTGCCACCAGTGATCCATCACAGGGGACGGAAGACCAGTACTTC. Amino acids: CATSDPSQGTEDQYF.

J is TRBJ2-1 and V is TRBV20-1, with TRBD1 as a possible D gene (5 bases). The CDR3 totals 13 residues. Trimming stripped 3 bases from V and 6 bases from J, with 12 bases between. Germline values: CDR1 DFQATT, CDR2 SNEGSKA (reference sequence). The CDR3 DNA is TGCAGTGCTAGTAAGGAAAGGGGCAATGAGCAGTTCTTC. This gives the protein CSASKERGNEQFF.

The table lists this clonotype with many counts. The chain carries TRBV28 and TRBJ1-1; D is undetermined. Germline CDR1 reads MDHEN; CDR2 reads SYDVKM. The CDR3 totals 13 residues. Between the trimmed V and J ends, which lost 5 bases and 3 bases, there was a span of 10 bases. The CDR3 DNA reads as TGTGCCAGCAGTCTTACGTGGGACACTGAAGCTTTCTTT. This sequence encodes CASSLTWDTEAFF.

The genes are TRBV28 and TRBJ2-7, with no clear D. Trimming left V 10 bases short and J 2 bases short, with 9 bases between. CDR3 length: 11 residues. Germline V gene lookup returns CDR1 MDHEN and CDR2 SYDVKM. CDR3 in DNA: TGTGCCACCGACCGTGCCTACGAGCAGTACTTC. It yields the protein CATDRAYEQYF.

This clonotype was recorded a few times. J is TRBJ1-2 and V is TRBV2; 8 bases agree with TRBD1. Germline V lookup: CDR1 SNHLY, CDR2 FYNNEI. This CDR3 is 15 amino acids long. V shed 4 bases and J 8 bases; nucleotides not matched to a gene: 12. CDR3 region: CASSVNRQGARGYTF. CDR3 bases: TGTGCCAGCAGTGTAAATCGGCAGGGGGCTCGAGGCTACACCTTC. Complete variable domain (other parts from reference TRBV2 and TRBJ1-2): EPEVTQTPSHQVTQMGQEVILRCVPISNHLYFYWYRQILGQKVEFLVSFYNNEISEKSEIFDDQFSVERPDGSNFTLKIRSTKLEDSAMYFCASSVNRQGARGYTFGSGTRLTVV.

This sequence joins TRBV7-9 and TRBJ1-2; TRBD1 aligns across 10 bases. The length of the CDR3 is 13 residues. The germline CDR1 and CDR2 sequences are SEHNR and FQNEAQ (reference sequence). V lost 5 bases to trimming and J lost 7 bases; unmatched junction nucleotides: 4. CDR3 amino acids: CASSGQGETGYTF. DNA for the CDR3: TGTGCCAGCAGCGGACAGGGGGAGACTGGCTACACCTTC.

This clonotype was seen a few times. As DNA, the CDR3 is TGTGCCACCAGCGAGGGACAGGGGCGCCACAATGAGCAGTTCTTC. It translates to CATSEGQGRHNEQFF. The V and J genes are TRBV15 and TRBJ2-1; 10 positions agree with TRBD1. V gave up 5 bases and J gave up 5 bases; unmatched junction bases: 6. The germline V gene encodes CDR1 LNHNV and CDR2 YYDKDF (reference sequence). The CDR3 runs 15 residues.

CDR3 residues: CASSSGQRLNTEAFF. CDR3 bases: TGTGCCAGCAGTTCGGGACAGCGGTTGAACACTGAAGCTTTCTTT. This sequence joins TRBV6-1 and TRBJ1-1; 7 bases are a match to TRBD1. The CDR3 runs 15 residues. V lost 5 bases to trimming and J lost 0 bases; unmatched junction nucleotides: 6. Germline CDR1 and CDR2: MNHNS and SASEGT.

The chain has TRBV10-3 and TRBJ1-1; D remains unclear. The V end lost 2 bases, the J end lost 1 base, and 8 bases lay between the germline ends. In germline, CDR1 is ENHRY, CDR2 SYGVKD. This CDR3 has 14 residues. The CDR3 sequence is CAISEEEGNTEAFF. The CDR3 DNA follows: TGTGCCATCAGTGAGGAAGAAGGGAACACTGAAGCTTTCTTT.

J is TRBJ2-3 and V is TRBV28; 13 nucleotides match TRBD2. Trimming removed 8 bases from V and 5 bases from J; junction bases left unmatched: 7. The germline V gene encodes CDR1 MDHEN and CDR2 SYDVKM. The CDR3 covers 15 residues. The CDR3 bases are TGTGCCAGCGGGCGGACTAGCGGGAGAGGAGATACGCAGTATTTT. Amino acids: CASGRTSGRGDTQYF.

The genes are TRBV24-1 and TRBJ2-5, with D hard to call. This CDR3 has 12 amino acids. Germline CDR1 KGHDR, CDR2 SFDVKD. Trimming took 4 bases from V and 0 from J, leaving 2 bases between them. This CDR3 is CATSENQETQYF. DNA for the CDR3: TGTGCCACCAGTGAAAACCAAGAGACCCAGTACTTC.

The table lists this clonotype with a few counts. The chain recombines TRBV20-1 with TRBJ2-1; D possibly corresponds to TRBD1 (7 bases). V was trimmed by 5 bases and J by 4 bases, leaving 15 bases between them. CDR3 length: 14 amino acids. The germline CDR1 and CDR2 sequences are DFQATT and SNEGSKA (reference sequence). The CDR3 here is CSAPRDRWYNEQFF. In DNA form, the CDR3 reads TGCAGTGCTCCGCGGGACAGATGGTACAATGAGCAGTTCTTC.

The V gene is TRBV28, the J gene TRBJ2-1; the D is unclear. This CDR3 has 12 residues. The ends were cut back, 1 base at V and 14 bases at J, with 12 bases in the middle. Germline loops: CDR1 MDHEN, CDR2 SYDVKM. CDR3 DNA: TGTGCCAGCAGTTTATCGATCAATGGAGAGTTCTTC. Translating gives CASSLSINGEFF.

This clonotype occurred a few times. Compared with germline, one end of the junction differs, possibly owing to a read error. The rearrangement uses TRBV25-1 and TRBJ2-1; tentatively, D is TRBD1 or TRBD2 (6 bases each). This CDR3 has 14 amino acids. Germline V gene data show CDR1 as MGHDK and CDR2 as SYGVNS. For the CDR3, the DNA is TGTGCCAGCAGGACAGAGGGGGGATACAATGGGCAGTTCTTC. Its translation is CASRTEGGYNGQFF.

This clonotype has just a few counts. This rearrangement joins TRBV15 to TRBJ1-1; D is undetermined. V was cut by 2 bases and J by 1 base, with 8 bases left in between. The CDR3 extends over 14 amino acids. CDR1 is LNHNV, CDR2 YYDKDF, per germline (reference sequence). CDR3 residues: CATSRTAGNTEAFF. CDR3 DNA sequence: TGTGCCACCAGCAGAACCGCAGGGAACACTGAAGCTTTCTTT.

This clonotype was recorded a few times. The chain couples TRBV7-9 to TRBJ1-1, with D possibly matching TRBD1 (6 bases). The germline V gene has CDR1 SEHNR and CDR2 FQNEAQ (reference sequence). Deletions cut 5 bases from V and 2 bases from J, with 12 bases between. CDR3 length: 14 residues. This CDR3 reads CASSTRQDNTEAFF. The DNA of the CDR3 is TGTGCCAGCAGCACCCGACAGGATAACACTGAAGCTTTCTTT.

In its sample, this clonotype was seen a few times. This chain links TRBV27 with TRBJ1-2, with 7 positions matching TRBD1. The CDR3 is 14 residues long. J gave up 6 bases and V 2 bases, and 6 bases lay outside the gene matches. Germline V CDR1 and CDR2: MNHEY, SMNVEV (reference sequence). The CDR3 reads CASSLGQGVDGYTF. CDR3 in DNA: TGTGCCAGCAGTTTAGGCCAGGGGGTGGATGGCTACACCTTC.

This clonotype was observed many times. This CDR3 reads CASSYARSSGANVLTF. The CDR3 region has the DNA TGTGCCAGCAGTTACGCCAGGTCCTCTGGGGCCAACGTCCTGACTTTC. V and J are TRBV6-6 and TRBJ2-6; D is unresolved. This CDR3 has 16 amino acids. Trimming took off 2 bases at V and 0 bases at J, with 8 bases between the two ends. Looked up from germline, CDR1 is MNHNY and CDR2 is SVGAGI (reference sequence).

The V call is TRBV11-1, the J call TRBJ2-3, with no clear D. The V gene's germline CDR1 is SGHAT and CDR2 FQDESV (reference sequence). Trimming left V 2 bases short and J 3 bases short, with 15 bases between. This CDR3 is built from 16 residues. The CDR3 spells CASSLNRHIGTDTQYF. The CDR3 DNA is TGTGCCAGCAGCTTAAATCGACACATTGGGACAGATACGCAGTATTTT.

This clonotype has at least ten counts. The V gene is TRBV20-1, the J gene TRBJ2-7; D gene unclear. The CDR3 is 11 residues long. Germline CDR1 is DFQATT and CDR2 is SNEGSKA (reference sequence). Trimming removed 6 bases at V and 3 bases at J, with 9 bases between. The chain's CDR3 is CSASAVYEQYF. The CDR3 region has the DNA TGCAGTGCGTCGGCGGTCTACGAGCAGTACTTC.

This clonotype appeared a few times. The chain employs TRBV7-2 and TRBJ2-3; 12 nucleotides match TRBD2. Germline values: CDR1 SGHTA, CDR2 FQGNSA. V dropped 0 bases and J dropped 5; count of bases not matched to a gene: 6. The CDR3 is 17 residues long. The CDR3 spells CASSLARLAGALDTQYF. For the CDR3, the DNA is TGTGCCAGCAGCTTAGCCCGACTAGCGGGAGCACTAGATACGCAGTATTTT.

The gene calls are TRBV19 and TRBJ1-5; tentative D call: TRBD1 (5 bases). Trimming left V 7 bases short and J 3 bases short, with 16 bases between. The CDR3 consists of 15 residues. Germline assignment: CDR1 LNHDA and CDR2 SQIVND (reference sequence). CDR3 sequence (DNA): TGTGCCAGTACTCCTCAAGGACATATCAATCAGCCCCAGCATTTT. Protein product: CASTPQGHINQPQHF. Filled out from reference TRBV19 and TRBJ1-5, the complete variable domain reads DGGITQSPKYLFRKEGQNVTLSCEQNLNHDAMYWYRQDPGQGLRLIYYSQIVNDFQKGDIAEGYSVSREKKESFPLTVTSAQKNPTAFYLCASTPQGHINQPQHFGDGTRLSIL.

V and J are TRBV20-1 and TRBJ2-1, with 8 positions matching TRBD2. The CDR3 is 15 residues long. Germline loops: CDR1 DFQATT, CDR2 SNEGSKA (reference sequence). The junction had 9 bases not matched to a gene; V was cut back by 1 base and J by 7 bases. The CDR3 reads CSARAPGRGFNEQFF. CDR3 DNA sequence: TGCAGTGCTAGAGCCCCCGGGAGGGGCTTTAATGAGCAGTTCTTC.

This clonotype was detected only a few times. The chain uses TRBV11-2 and TRBJ2-3; maybe TRBD2 (6 bases). The CDR3 is 16 residues long. The germline V and J ends were trimmed by 5 bases and 1 base, with 16 bases remaining between them. From germline, CDR1 is SGHAT and CDR2 FQNNGV. The CDR3 DNA reads as TGTGCCAGCAGCCCAACTAGCTTGATCGGCACAGATACGCAGTATTTT. This codes for CASSPTSLIGTDTQYF.

The rearrangement uses TRBV7-2 and TRBJ2-1, with D perhaps matching TRBD1 (6 bases). From germline, CDR1 is SGHTA and CDR2 FQGNSA. The CDR3 is made up of 14 amino acids. Trimming removed 5 bases at V and 4 bases at J, with 12 bases between. CDR3 nucleotide sequence: TGTGCCAGCAGCACAGGGTCTACTTACAATGAGCAGTTCTTC. This encodes CASSTGSTYNEQFF.